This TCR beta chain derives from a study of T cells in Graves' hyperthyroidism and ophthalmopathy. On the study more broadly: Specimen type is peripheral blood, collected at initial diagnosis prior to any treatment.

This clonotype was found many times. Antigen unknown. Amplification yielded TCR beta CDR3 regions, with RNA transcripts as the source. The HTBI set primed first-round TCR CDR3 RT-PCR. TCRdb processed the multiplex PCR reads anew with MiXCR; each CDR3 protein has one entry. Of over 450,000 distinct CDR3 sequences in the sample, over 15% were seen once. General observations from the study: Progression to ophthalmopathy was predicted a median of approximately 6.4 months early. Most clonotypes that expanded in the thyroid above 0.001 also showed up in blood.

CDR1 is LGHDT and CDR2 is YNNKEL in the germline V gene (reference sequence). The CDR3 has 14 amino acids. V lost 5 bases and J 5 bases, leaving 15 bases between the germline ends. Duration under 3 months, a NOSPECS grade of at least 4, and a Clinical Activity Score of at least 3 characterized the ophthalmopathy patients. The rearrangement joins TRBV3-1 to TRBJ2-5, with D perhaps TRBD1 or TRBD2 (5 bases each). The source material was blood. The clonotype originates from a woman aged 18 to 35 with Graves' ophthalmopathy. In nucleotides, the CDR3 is TGTGCCAGCAGCTATGAGGGGATATCCGAGACCCAGTACTTC. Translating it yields CASSYEGISETQYF.